The rows below give T cell receptor beta chains drawn from one sample of a study of T-cell reconstitution after alpha-beta-depleted transplantation in children. TCRdb passed the PCR reads through MiXCR, listing each CDR3 protein once. Altogether approximately 650,000 distinct CDR3 sequences are present, about an eighth being singletons, with the ten largest covering 0.79%. Source: PBMCs, taken before TCRalphabeta/CD19-depleted stem cell transplant. The receptors were gathered from a girl aged 2-10 years with congenital amegakaryocytic thrombocytopenia, due to receive a stem cell transplant. The conserved cysteine and the conserved F or W are not part of the CDR3 here. Fields, in order: J gene, V gene, CDR3 protein.

>TRBJ1-6|TRBV20-1
SARDRHNSPLH
>TRBJ2-7|TRBV20-1
SARRQGRFDEQY
>TRBJ2-2|TRBV20-1
SARGTGLGNTGELF
>TRBJ1-1|TRBV12-3/TRBV12-4
ASSFALGMNTEAF
>TRBJ2-2|TRBV20-1
SASGSPGTGELF
>TRBJ2-3|TRBV5-5
ASSLGGLRTDTQY
>TRBJ2-7|TRBV6-5
ASSRSRLEVGGEQY
>TRBJ2-3|TRBV10-1
ADVEGDSTNGDTQY
>TRBJ1-1|TRBV29-1
SVSRPGQKAF
>TRBJ2-3|TRBV20-1
SGVSGSTDTQY
>TRBJ1-1|TRBV7-9
ASSLFGRGLNTEAF
>TRBJ2-7|TRBV10-3
ATMGQGSDEQY
>TRBJ2-7|TRBV12-3/TRBV12-4
ASSPGLDYEQY
>TRBJ2-1|TRBV12-3/TRBV12-4
ASSSWAGGDNEQF
>TRBJ2-7|TRBV3-1
ASSPVGQNYEQY
>TRBJ1-2|TRBV20-1
SASLGGAGGYT
>TRBJ1-1|TRBV5-1
ASSLYGSNTEAF
>TRBJ2-3|TRBV7-9
ASSTPTSFPDTQY
>TRBJ1-5|TRBV7-2
ASSFRGQPQH
>TRBJ2-3|TRBV5-1
ASSLGTSGTDTQY
>TRBJ2-1|TRBV2
ASSSSGRAINEQF
>TRBJ2-3|TRBV7-2
ASSRNGPSRSTDTQY
>TRBJ2-3|TRBV20-1
SATRGQGFGTDTQY
>TRBJ2-3|TRBV12-3/TRBV12-4
ASSPGSGGDTQY
>TRBJ2-1|TRBV2
ASTLAPLGEQF
>TRBJ2-5|TRBV20-1
SATVGRGETQY
>TRBJ2-2|TRBV6-1
ASSGLIVGAGELF
>TRBJ2-1|TRBV7-9
ASSQGLAGASYNAQF
>TRBJ1-2|TRBV29-1
SVGSPGGYGYT
>TRBJ1-1|TRBV20-1
SARSTGVTEAF
>TRBJ2-5|TRBV12-3/TRBV12-4
ASRYRGQETQY
>TRBJ2-7|TRBV7-7
ASSLREAGYEQY
>TRBJ1-2|TRBV20-1
SALARDSYNYGYT
>TRBJ2-1|TRBV20-1
SAGTSGRANEQF
>TRBJ1-1|TRBV3-1
ASSQSRGEAF
>TRBJ2-1|TRBV5-1
ASSVLALEGNEQF
>TRBJ2-2|TRBV12-3/TRBV12-4
ASSLVDRPAGELF
>TRBJ2-5|TRBV27
ASRLDRARRETQY
>TRBJ1-2|TRBV7-6
ASSLEIGTNYGYT
>TRBJ2-7|TRBV29-1
SVVPTGPAPYEQY
>TRBJ2-1|TRBV28
ASSDFGGSDEQF